A selection of T cell receptor beta chains follows, all from one sample in a study of T cell responses to AZD1222 COVID-19 vaccine. Repertoires were generated with immunoSEQ multiplex PCR, while TCRdb's copy carries only in-frame clones and drops some. The sample contains about 120,000 clones, more than 80% of which appear only once. Here the sequenced sample was peripheral blood, taken on day 0 of AZD1222 vaccination. The receptors shown here come from an adult in good health. Each CDR3 is given without its conserved first and last residue.

TRBV7-9	TRBJ1-2	ASSLGGGFYGYT
TRBV2	TRBJ2-1	ASSVGTSGTREF
TRBV29-1	TRBJ1-1	SVEDRDTYTEAF
TRBV6-5	TRBJ2-1	ASIRGGEQF
TRBV9	TRBJ2-3	ASSTNTGGVGDTQY
TRBV24-1	TRBJ2-1	ATSDAGLLRSFEQF
TRBV30	TRBJ1-5	AWSAKYRTGEATRYGNQPQH
TRBV7-2	TRBJ1-6	ASSLAGPGPSPLH
TRBV11-1	TRBJ2-5	ASSLAQIAGGQETQY
TRBV27	TRBJ2-7	ASSLLGSEQY
TRBV13	TRBJ2-1	ASSRERGRRGMGNEQF
TRBV2	TRBJ1-1	ASGRKNTEAF
TRBV6-6	TRBJ2-5	ASSSRDRETQY
TRBV5-1	TRBJ2-7	ASSLRLDSYEQY
TRBV7-9	TRBJ1-2	ASTGDRGNYGYT
TRBV28	TRBJ1-1	ASSEAESAF
TRBV7-2	TRBJ2-7	ASSRRDRLLYEQY
TRBV11-3	TRBJ2-1	ASSLESHEQF
TRBV13	TRBJ2-7	ASSKGQYYEQY
TRBV7-2	TRBJ2-3	ASSARQGGSTDTQY
TRBV19	TRBJ2-2	ASSIGDRYTGELF
TRBV5-5	TRBJ2-1	ASTPNPGAVEQF
TRBV15	TRBJ1-2	ATSRPTGSGYGYT
TRBV28	TRBJ2-3	ASRSSRVPSTDTQY